These T cell receptor beta chains were read from a single sample in a study of cytomegalovirus exposure and HLA in healthy donors. The protocol was immunoSEQ multiplex PCR, while the TCRdb copy is restricted to in-frame clones and leaves out a portion. The table shows some 91,000 clones, with approximately 78% occurring only once. Sequencing was carried out using PBMCs. The receptors were gathered from a woman aged 55-70 years in good health and CMV-seronegative. Each CDR3 is given without its conserved first and last residue. A D gene is named only where the DNA matches it firmly.

>TRBD1|TRBV6-1|TRBJ1-6
ASSEDRGSSYNSPLH
>TRBD1|TRBV28|TRBJ2-7
ASSLGDSSYEQY
>-|TRBV2|TRBJ1-5
ASSDSRVESNQPQH
>TRBD2|TRBV2|TRBJ2-1
ASSERTSGYNEQF
>TRBD1|TRBV10-3|TRBJ1-5
ATAGGNQPQH
>-|TRBV30|TRBJ2-1
AWSSLGAPGYNEQF
>-|TRBV28|TRBJ2-5
ATRQTQETQY
>-|TRBV7-8|TRBJ2-3
ASSFPSSAGSTDTQY
>TRBD1|TRBV2|TRBJ1-2
ASNPDRAYGYT
>-|TRBV20-1|TRBJ1-2
SGTSNYGYT
>TRBD1|TRBV5-4|TRBJ2-2
ASSLNRGRVNTGELF
>-|TRBV7-7|TRBJ2-2
ASSSYNGGTGELF
>TRBD1|TRBV6-1|TRBJ1-1
ASSGGGTGRNTEAF
>-|TRBV2|TRBJ2-7
ASTLGGTKQY
>-|TRBV5-4|TRBJ2-5
ASSFGVQETQY
>TRBD1|TRBV7-9|TRBJ2-2
ASSFRQGNTGELF
>-|TRBV25-1|TRBJ2-7
ASSEGTGYEQY
>TRBD2|TRBV7-6|TRBJ2-3
ASSLRREADTQY
>-|TRBV30|TRBJ2-5
AYWDLPWGSGDPQETQY
>-|TRBV5-1|TRBJ2-3
ASRTGSSADTQY
>TRBD1|TRBV30|TRBJ2-4
AWSVLGTGSNIQY
>TRBD1|TRBV5-1|TRBJ2-5
ASSLVAGGQETQY
>-|TRBV29-1|TRBJ2-2
SVAEHGAGELF
>TRBD2|TRBV7-2|TRBJ2-7
ASSLVSSGSNEQY
>-|TRBV7-9|TRBJ1-3
ASSLFGAGNTIY
>TRBD1|TRBV5-8|TRBJ2-7
ASSSGQGYDEQY